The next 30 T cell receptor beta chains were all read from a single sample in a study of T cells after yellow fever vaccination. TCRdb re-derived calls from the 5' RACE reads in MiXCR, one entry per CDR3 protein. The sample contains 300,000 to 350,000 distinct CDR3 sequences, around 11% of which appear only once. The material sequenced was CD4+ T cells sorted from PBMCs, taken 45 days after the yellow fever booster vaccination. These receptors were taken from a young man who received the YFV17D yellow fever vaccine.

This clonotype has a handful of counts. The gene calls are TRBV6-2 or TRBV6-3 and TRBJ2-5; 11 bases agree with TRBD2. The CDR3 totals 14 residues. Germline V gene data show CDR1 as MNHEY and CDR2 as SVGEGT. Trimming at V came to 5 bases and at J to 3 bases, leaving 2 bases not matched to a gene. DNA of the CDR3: TGTGCCAGCAGTGCTAGCGGGGGGAAAGAGACCCAGTACTTC. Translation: CASSASGGKETQYF.

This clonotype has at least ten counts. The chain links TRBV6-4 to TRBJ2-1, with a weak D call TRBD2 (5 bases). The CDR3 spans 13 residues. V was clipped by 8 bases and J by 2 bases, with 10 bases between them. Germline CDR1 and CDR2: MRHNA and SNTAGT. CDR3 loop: CASSTNPYNEQFF. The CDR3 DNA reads TGTGCCAGCTCGACTAACCCCTACAATGAGCAGTTCTTC.

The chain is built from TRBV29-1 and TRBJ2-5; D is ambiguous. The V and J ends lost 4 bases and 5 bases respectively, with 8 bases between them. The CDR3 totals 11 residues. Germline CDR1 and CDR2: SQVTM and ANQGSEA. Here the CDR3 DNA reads TGCAGCGTTGGGGTCACGGAGACCCAGTACTTC. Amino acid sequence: CSVGVTETQYF.

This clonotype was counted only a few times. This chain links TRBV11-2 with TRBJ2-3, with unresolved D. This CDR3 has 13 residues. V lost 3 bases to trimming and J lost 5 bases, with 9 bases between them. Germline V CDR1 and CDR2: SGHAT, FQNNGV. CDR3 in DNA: TGTGCCAGCAGCTTTGTCATTGGAGATACGCAGTATTTT. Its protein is CASSFVIGDTQYF.

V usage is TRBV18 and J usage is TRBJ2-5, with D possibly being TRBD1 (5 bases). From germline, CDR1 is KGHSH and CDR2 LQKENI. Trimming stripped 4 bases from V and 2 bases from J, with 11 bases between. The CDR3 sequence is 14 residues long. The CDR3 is CASSRVTEQETQYF. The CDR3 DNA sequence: TGTGCCAGCTCACGTGTGACAGAACAAGAGACCCAGTACTTC.

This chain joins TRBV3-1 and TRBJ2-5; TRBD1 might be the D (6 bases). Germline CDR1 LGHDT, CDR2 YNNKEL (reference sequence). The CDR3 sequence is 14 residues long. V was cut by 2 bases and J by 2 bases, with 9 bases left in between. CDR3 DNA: TGTGCCAGCAGCCAAAATAGGGGGCAAGAGACCCAGTACTTC. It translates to CASSQNRGQETQYF.

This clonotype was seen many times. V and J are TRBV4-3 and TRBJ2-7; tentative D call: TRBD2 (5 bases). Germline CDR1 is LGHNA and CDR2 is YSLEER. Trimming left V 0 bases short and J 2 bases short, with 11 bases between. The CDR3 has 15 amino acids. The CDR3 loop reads CASSQDLAGPYEQYF. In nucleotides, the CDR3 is TGCGCCAGCAGCCAAGACTTGGCGGGCCCCTACGAGCAGTACTTC.

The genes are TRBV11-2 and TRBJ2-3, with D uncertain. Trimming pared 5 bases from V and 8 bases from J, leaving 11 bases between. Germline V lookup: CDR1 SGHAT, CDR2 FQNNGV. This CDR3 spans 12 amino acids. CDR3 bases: TGTGCCAGCAGCCCCCCATTTAGTACGCAGTATTTT. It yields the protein CASSPPFSTQYF. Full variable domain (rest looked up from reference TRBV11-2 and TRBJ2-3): EAGVAQSPRYKIIEKRQSVAFWCNPISGHATLYWYQQILGQGPKLLIQFQNNGVVDDSQLPKDRFSAERLKGVDSTLKIQPAKLEDSAVYLCASSPPFSTQYFGPGTRLTVL.

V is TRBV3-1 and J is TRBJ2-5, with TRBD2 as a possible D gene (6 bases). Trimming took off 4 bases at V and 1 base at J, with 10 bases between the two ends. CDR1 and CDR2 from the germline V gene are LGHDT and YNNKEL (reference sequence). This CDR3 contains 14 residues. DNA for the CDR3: TGTGCCAGCAGCCCCGGACTACCCCAAGAGACCCAGTACTTC. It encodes CASSPGLPQETQYF.

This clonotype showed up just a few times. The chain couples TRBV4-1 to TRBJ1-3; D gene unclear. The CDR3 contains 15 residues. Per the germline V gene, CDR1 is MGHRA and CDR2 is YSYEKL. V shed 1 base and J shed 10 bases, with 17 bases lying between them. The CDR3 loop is CASSQGQVPVGTIYF. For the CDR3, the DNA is TGCGCCAGCAGCCAAGGTCAGGTGCCTGTGGGGACCATATATTTT.

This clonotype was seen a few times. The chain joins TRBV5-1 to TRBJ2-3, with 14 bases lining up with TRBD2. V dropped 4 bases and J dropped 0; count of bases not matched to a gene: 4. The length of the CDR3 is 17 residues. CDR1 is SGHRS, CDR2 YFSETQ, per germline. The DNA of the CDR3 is TGCGCCAGCAGCCGGACTAGCGGGGGGCGGAGCACAGATACGCAGTATTTT. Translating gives CASSRTSGGRSTDTQYF.

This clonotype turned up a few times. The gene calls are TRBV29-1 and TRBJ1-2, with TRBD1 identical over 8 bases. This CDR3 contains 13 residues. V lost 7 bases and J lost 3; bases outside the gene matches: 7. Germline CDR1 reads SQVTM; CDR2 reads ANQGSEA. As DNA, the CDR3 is TGCAGCGCTTACAGGGGGAGTTACTATGGCTACACCTTC. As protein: CSAYRGSYYGYTF.

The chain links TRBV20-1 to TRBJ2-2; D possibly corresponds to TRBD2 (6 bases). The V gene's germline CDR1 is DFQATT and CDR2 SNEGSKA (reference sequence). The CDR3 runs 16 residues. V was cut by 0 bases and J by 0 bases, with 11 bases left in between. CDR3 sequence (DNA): TGCAGTGCTAGAGATCTCAGCGGGTCGAACACCGGGGAGCTGTTTTTT. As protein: CSARDLSGSNTGELFF.

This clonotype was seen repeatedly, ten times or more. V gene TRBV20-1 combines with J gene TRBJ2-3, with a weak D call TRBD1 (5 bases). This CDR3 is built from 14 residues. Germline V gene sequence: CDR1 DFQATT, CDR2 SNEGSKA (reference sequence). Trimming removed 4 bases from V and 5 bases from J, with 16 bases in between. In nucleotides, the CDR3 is TGCAGTGCTATTAATGGGGCCAAGGGAGATACGCAGTATTTT. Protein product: CSAINGAKGDTQYF.

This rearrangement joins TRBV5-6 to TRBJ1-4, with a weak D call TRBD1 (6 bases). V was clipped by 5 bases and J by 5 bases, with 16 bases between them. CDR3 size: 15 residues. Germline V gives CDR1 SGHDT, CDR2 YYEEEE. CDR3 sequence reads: CASSGGTSFNEKLFF. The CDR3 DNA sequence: TGTGCCAGCAGTGGAGGGACATCCTTCAATGAAAAACTGTTTTTT.

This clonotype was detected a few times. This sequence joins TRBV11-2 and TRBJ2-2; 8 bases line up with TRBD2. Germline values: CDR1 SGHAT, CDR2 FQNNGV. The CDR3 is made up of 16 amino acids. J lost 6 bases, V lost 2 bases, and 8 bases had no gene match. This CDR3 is CASSLHPGGQSGELFF. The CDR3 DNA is TGTGCCAGCAGCTTACACCCGGGGGGGCAATCCGGGGAGCTGTTTTTT.

The CDR3 nucleotides are TGTGCCAGCAGTACCGGCGCGGCAGGTCAAGAGACCCAGTACTTC. Protein: CASSTGAAGQETQYF. The rearrangement links TRBV12-3 or TRBV12-4 to TRBJ2-5, with D unclear. This CDR3 is 15 amino acids long. The V and J ends lost 5 bases and 2 bases respectively, with 15 bases between them.

The CDR3 DNA is TGTGCCAGCAGCGGACAGGGTAACCCAAGAACGGCTGAAGCTTTCTTT. This gives the protein CASSGQGNPRTAEAFF. The chain links TRBV7-9 to TRBJ1-1; 8 positions match TRBD1. V lost 5 bases and J lost 6; bases outside the gene matches: 14. Germline-derived CDR1 and CDR2 are SEHNR and FQNEAQ (reference sequence). The CDR3 totals 16 residues.

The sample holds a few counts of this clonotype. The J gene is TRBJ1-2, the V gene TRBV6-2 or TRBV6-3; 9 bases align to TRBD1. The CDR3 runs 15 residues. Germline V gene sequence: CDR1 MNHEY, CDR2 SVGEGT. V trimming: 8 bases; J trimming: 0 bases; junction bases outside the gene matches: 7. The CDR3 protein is CASGLQGASNYGYTF. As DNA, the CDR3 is TGTGCCAGCGGTTTACAGGGGGCTTCTAACTATGGCTACACCTTC.

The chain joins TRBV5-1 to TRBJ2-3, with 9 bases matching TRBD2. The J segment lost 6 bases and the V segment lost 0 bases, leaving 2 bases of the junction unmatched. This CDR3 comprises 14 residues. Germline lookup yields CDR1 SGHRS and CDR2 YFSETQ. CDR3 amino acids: CASSLGGLADTQYF. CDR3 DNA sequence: TGCGCCAGCAGCTTGGGGGGACTAGCCGATACGCAGTATTTT.

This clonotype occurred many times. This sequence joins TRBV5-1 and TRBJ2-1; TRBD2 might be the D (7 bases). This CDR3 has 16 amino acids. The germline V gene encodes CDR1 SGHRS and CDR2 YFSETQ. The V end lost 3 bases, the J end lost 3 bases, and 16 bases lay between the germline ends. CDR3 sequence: CASSSVRGPNYNEQFF. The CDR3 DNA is TGCGCCAGCAGCTCGGTGCGGGGGCCCAACTACAATGAGCAGTTCTTC.

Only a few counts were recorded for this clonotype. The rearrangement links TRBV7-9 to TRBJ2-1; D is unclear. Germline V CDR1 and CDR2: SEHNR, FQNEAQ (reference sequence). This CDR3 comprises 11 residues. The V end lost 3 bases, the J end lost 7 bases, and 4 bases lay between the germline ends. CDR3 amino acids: CASSFQNEQFF. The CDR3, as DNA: TGTGCCAGCAGCTTCCAGAATGAGCAGTTCTTC.

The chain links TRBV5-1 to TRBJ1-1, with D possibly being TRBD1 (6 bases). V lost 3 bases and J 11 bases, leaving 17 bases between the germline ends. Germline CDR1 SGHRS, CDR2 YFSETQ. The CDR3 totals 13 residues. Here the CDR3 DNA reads TGCGCCAGCAGCTCAAATACAGGGAACCGGGCTTTCTTT. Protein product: CASSSNTGNRAFF.

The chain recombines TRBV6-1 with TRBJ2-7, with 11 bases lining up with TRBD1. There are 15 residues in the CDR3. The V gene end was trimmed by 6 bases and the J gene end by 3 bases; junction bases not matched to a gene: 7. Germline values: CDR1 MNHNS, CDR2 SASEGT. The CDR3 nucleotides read TGTGCCAGCAGAGCCGGGACAGGGGGACTCTACGAGCAGTACGTC. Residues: CASRAGTGGLYEQYV.

CDR3 DNA: TGTGCCAGCCGGCGGGATAATCAAGAGACCCAGTACTTC. It yields the protein CASRRDNQETQYF. The V and J genes are TRBV2 and TRBJ2-5, with TRBD2 as a possible D gene (6 bases). Deletions cut 8 bases from V and 2 bases from J, with 12 bases between. Germline V gives CDR1 SNHLY, CDR2 FYNNEI. The CDR3 covers 13 residues.

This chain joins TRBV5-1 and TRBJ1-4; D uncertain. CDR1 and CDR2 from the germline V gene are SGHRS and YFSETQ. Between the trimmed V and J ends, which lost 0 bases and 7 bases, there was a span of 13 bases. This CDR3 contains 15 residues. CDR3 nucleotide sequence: TGCGCCAGCAGCTTGGGGTCCGGACTTAGTGAAAAACTGTTTTTT. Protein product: CASSLGSGLSEKLFF.

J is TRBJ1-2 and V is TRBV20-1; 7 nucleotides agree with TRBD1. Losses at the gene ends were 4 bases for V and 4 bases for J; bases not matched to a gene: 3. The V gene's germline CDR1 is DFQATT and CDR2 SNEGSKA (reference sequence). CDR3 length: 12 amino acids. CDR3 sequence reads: CSATDRFYGYTF. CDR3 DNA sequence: TGCAGTGCTACGGACAGGTTCTATGGCTACACCTTC.

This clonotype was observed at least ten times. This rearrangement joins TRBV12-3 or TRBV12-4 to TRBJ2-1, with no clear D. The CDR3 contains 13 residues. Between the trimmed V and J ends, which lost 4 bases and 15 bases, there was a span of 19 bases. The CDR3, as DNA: TGTGCCAGCAGTTCACCACAGAGCGCACCTAGGTTCTTC. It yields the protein CASSSPQSAPRFF.

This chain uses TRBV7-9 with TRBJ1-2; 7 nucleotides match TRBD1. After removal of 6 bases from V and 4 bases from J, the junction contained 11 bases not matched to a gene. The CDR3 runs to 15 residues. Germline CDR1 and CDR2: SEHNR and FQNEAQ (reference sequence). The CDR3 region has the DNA TGTGCCAGCAGTATAAGGAGCGGGACAGTCTATGGCTACACCTTC. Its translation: CASSIRSGTVYGYTF.

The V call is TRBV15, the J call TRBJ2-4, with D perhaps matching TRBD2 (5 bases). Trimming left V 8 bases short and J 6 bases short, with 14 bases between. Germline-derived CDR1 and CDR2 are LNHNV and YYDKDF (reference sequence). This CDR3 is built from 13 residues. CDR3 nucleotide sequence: TGTGCCACCCGCCAGCGGCCAGGAAACATTCAGTACTTC. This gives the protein CATRQRPGNIQYF.